These 11 T cell receptor beta chains came from one sample sequenced in a study of blood T cell repertoires in COVID-19. Sequenced by immunoSEQ multiplex PCR; TCRdb stores in-frame clones only, minus some. The table lists 100,000 or so clones, 85% of them singletons. Sequencing was done on a sample of peripheral blood. The receptors originated from a woman aged 70-85 years with active or convalescent COVID-19.

V usage is TRBV28 and J usage is TRBJ1-1, with TRBD1 matching 9 bases. Germline values: CDR1 MDHEN, CDR2 SYDVKM. V dropped 3 bases and J dropped 0; count of bases not matched to a gene: 11. The CDR3 is 18 amino acids. In DNA, the CDR3 is TGTGCCAGCAGTTTCCGGGGACAGGGAGTAAATATGAACACTGAAGCTTTCTTT. It specifies CASSFRGQGVNMNTEAFF.

This clone showed up just once. The chain recombines TRBV21-1 with TRBJ1-2; the table names TRBD1, a call not compared with the DNA. TRBV21-1 is reported as a pseudogene. This CDR3 is built from 21 residues. The CDR3 here is CASSKEDGVRDREGAVKGYTF. The CDR3 bases are TGTGCCAGCAGCAAAGAAGATGGAGTCCGGGACAGGGAAGGGGCAGTAAAGGGCTACACCTTC.

The chain is built from TRBV18 and TRBJ1-1, with D unclear. V was shortened by 6 bases and J by 3 bases, with 11 bases between the two germline ends. The length of the CDR3 is 13 residues. Germline CDR1 is KGHSH and CDR2 is LQKENI. The CDR3 nucleotides read TGTGCCAGCTCGGCGACCGGGGACACTGAAGCTTTCTTT. It codes for CASSATGDTEAFF.

The chain combines TRBV7-2 with TRBJ1-6, with a weak D call TRBD1 (6 bases). V lost 5 bases to trimming and J lost 4 bases, with 15 bases between them. Germline V CDR1 and CDR2: SGHTA, FQGNSA. The CDR3 sequence is 16 residues long. The CDR3 DNA is TGTGCCAGCAGCACAGCCGGGACATCATATAATTCACCCCTCCACTTT. Translating it yields CASSTAGTSYNSPLHF.

V is TRBV19 and J is TRBJ1-1, with TRBD1 matching 8 bases. Per the germline V gene, CDR1 is LNHDA and CDR2 is SQIVND (reference sequence). The length of the CDR3 is 16 residues. With V trimmed by 6 bases and J by 0 bases, 9 bases remained unmatched. The CDR3 nucleotides are TGTGCCAGTAGCGGACAGGGCACTCAGATGAACACTGAAGCTTTCTTT. Amino acids: CASSGQGTQMNTEAFF.

This clone was counted a few times. The chain recombines TRBV5-4 with TRBJ1-2; possibly TRBD1 for D (5 bases). The V end was cut by 3 bases, the J end by 1 base, with 16 bases between. This CDR3 contains 16 residues. The V gene's germline CDR1 is SGHNT and CDR2 YYREEE (reference sequence). In DNA form, the CDR3 reads TGTGCCAGCAGCTCGAAAAAGGACATCTTTAACTATGGCTACACCTTC. Amino acids: CASSSKKDIFNYGYTF.

V and J are TRBV29-1 and TRBJ1-1, with D perhaps TRBD1 (6 bases). The CDR3 contains 15 residues. The germline gives CDR1 SQVTM, CDR2 ANQGSEA. Trimming took off 4 bases at V and 0 bases at J, with 15 bases between the two ends. CDR3 sequence: CSVAQGWGMNTEAFF. In nucleotides, the CDR3 is TGCAGCGTTGCACAGGGTTGGGGGATGAACACTGAAGCTTTCTTT.

A few counts support this clone. This chain connects TRBV24-1 to TRBJ2-6; 11 bases match TRBD1. Germline V gives CDR1 KGHDR, CDR2 SFDVKD. The CDR3 has 18 amino acids. With V trimmed by 3 bases and J by 4 bases, 7 bases remained unmatched. The CDR3 bases are TGTGCCACCAGTGATGTTGGGACAGGGGGTGACGGGGCCAACGTCCTGACTTTC. This translates into CATSDVGTGGDGANVLTF.

In its sample, this clone was seen a few times. This chain joins TRBV10-3 and TRBJ2-3; 9 bases map to TRBD2. The germline CDR1 and CDR2 sequences are ENHRY and SYGVKD. There are 13 residues in the CDR3. V shed 11 bases, J shed 3 bases, and the junction held 6 bases outside the gene matches. DNA for the CDR3: TGTGCCGGTAGCGGGAGTCGAACAGATACGCAGTATTTT. Its protein product is CAGSGSRTDTQYF.

This clone has only one observation. CDR3: CASSQRPTGTTNEKLFF. The CDR3 DNA follows: TGTGCCAGCAGCCAAAGACCTACAGGGACAACTAATGAAAAACTGTTTTTT. The chain uses TRBV4-2 and TRBJ1-4; perhaps TRBD1 as D (6 bases). This CDR3 spans 17 amino acids. Germline V lookup: CDR1 LGHNA, CDR2 YNFKEQ. V lost 2 bases, J lost 0 bases, and 13 bases lay in between.

V and J are TRBV28 and TRBJ1-1; 11 bases map to TRBD1. V lost 9 bases, J lost 5 bases, and 11 bases stayed unmatched. The CDR3 is 15 residues long. Germline values: CDR1 MDHEN, CDR2 SYDVKM. The DNA of the CDR3 is TGTGCCAGTAACCCCGGGGGACAGGGGGGAACTGAAGCTTTCTTT. Translating gives CASNPGGQGGTEAFF.